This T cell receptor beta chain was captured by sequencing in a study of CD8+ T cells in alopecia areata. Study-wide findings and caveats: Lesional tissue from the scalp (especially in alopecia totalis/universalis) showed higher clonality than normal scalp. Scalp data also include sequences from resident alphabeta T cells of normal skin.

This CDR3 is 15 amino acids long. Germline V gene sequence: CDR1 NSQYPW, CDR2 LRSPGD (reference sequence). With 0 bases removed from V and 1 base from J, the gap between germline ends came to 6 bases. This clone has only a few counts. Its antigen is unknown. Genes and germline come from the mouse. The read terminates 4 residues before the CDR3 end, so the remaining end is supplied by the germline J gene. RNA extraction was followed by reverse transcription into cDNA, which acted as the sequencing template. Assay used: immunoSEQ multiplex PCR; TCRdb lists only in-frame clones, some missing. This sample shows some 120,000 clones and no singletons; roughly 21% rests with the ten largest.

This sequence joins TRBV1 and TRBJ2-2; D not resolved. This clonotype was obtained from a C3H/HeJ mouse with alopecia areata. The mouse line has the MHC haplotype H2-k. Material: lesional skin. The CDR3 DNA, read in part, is TGCACCTGCAGTGCAGACAGACAAAACACCGGG. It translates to CTCSADRQNTG. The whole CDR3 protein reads CTCSADRQNTGQLYF.